Shown below are 26 T cell receptor beta chains from a single sample sequenced in a study of breast tumors, draining lymph nodes, adjacent tissues (dated by TCRdb to 2015 to 2016). Library creation used multiplex PCR. TCRdb lists the instrument as Illumina HiSeq 2000. TCRdb's own reprocessing of the public reads used fastp at Q25 and MiXCR and kept productive beta chains. Each record represents a unique CDR3 protein, reported with the most common genes and DNA among its rows. This sample has 150,000 or so distinct CDR3 sequences in its table, and 30% to 40% of those were observed once. The ten most abundant clones make up 3.8% of the sample. Lymph node samples were obtained from the axillary draining lymph nodes of breast cancer patients. The sequenced material came from axillary lymph node tissue. The receptor set was obtained from a female donor with breast cancer. Some clones in this sample may be carry-over from other donors' samples.

The chain uses TRBV2 and TRBJ1-1; D might be TRBD1 (5 bases). This CDR3 is 13 amino acids long. Trimming pared 5 bases from V and 6 bases from J, leaving 13 bases between. Germline CDR1 reads SNHLY; CDR2 reads FYNNEI. The CDR3 loop is CASSFQGWAEAFF. In nucleotides, the CDR3 is TGTGCCAGCAGTTTTCAGGGTTGGGCTGAAGCTTTCTTT.

This clonotype has only a few counts. A much larger clone differs by one base, so this may be a read error. The V and J genes are TRBV5-4 and TRBJ2-3; D possibly corresponds to TRBD1 (5 bases). This CDR3 is built from 17 residues. The germline V and J ends were trimmed by 4 bases and 1 base, with 19 bases remaining between them. Germline V gives CDR1 SGHNT, CDR2 YYREEE (reference sequence). The CDR3 loop is CASSPRSAPRGTDTQYF. CDR3 nucleotide sequence: TGTGCCAGCAGCCCACGATCGGCGCCCAGGGGCACAGATACGCAGTATTTT. The whole variable domain, remainder taken from reference TRBV5-4 and TRBJ2-3, is ETGVTQSPTHLIKTRGQQVTLRCSSQSGHNTVSWYQQALGQGPQFIFQYYREEENGRGNFPPRFSGLQFPNYSSELNVNALELDDSALYLCASSPRSAPRGTDTQYFGPGTRLTVL.

This clonotype was observed many times. The rearrangement joins TRBV29-1 to TRBJ1-2; D unresolved. Deletions cut 0 bases from V and 1 base from J, with 6 bases between. The CDR3 has 13 amino acids. From germline, CDR1 is SQVTM and CDR2 ANQGSEA. CDR3 residues: CSVEEGNNYGYTF. The CDR3, as DNA: TGCAGCGTTGAAGAGGGAAATAACTATGGCTACACCTTC.

This clonotype was observed many times. The J gene is TRBJ2-1, the V gene TRBV11-3; TRBD1 aligns across 10 bases. From germline, CDR1 is SGHNT and CDR2 YENEEA. The ends lost 5 bases at V and 8 bases at J; junction bases unmatched: 12. CDR3 size: 16 residues. The CDR3 loop reads CASSAPGQGTRDEQFF. DNA for the CDR3: TGTGCCAGCAGCGCGCCGGGACAGGGGACTCGGGATGAGCAGTTCTTC.

In this sample, this clonotype turned up many times. The CDR3 protein is CASRPGLADPNEQFF. The CDR3 DNA is TGTGCCAGCAGACCAGGACTAGCGGATCCCAATGAGCAGTTCTTC. The V and J genes are TRBV12-3 or TRBV12-4 and TRBJ2-1; 10 positions match TRBD2. CDR3 length equals 15 residues. With V trimmed by 6 bases and J by 6 bases, 8 bases remained unmatched.

This clonotype occurred many times. The genes are TRBV30 and TRBJ1-2; D might be TRBD1 (5 bases). The V end lost 2 bases, the J end lost 4 bases, and 11 bases lay between the germline ends. This CDR3 comprises 13 residues. Germline CDR1 GTSNPN, CDR2 SVGIG (reference sequence). The CDR3 region is CAWSPGGVYGYTF. The CDR3 DNA reads as TGTGCCTGGAGTCCGGGGGGGGTCTATGGCTACACCTTC. Drawing the rest from reference TRBV30 and TRBJ1-2, the complete variable domain is SQTIHQWPATLVQPVGSPLSLECTVEGTSNPNLYWYRQAAGRGLQLLFYSVGIGQISSEVPQNLSASRPQDRQFILSSKKLLLSDSGFYLCAWSPGGVYGYTFGSGTRLTVV.

The table lists this clonotype with many counts. The chain is built from TRBV5-8 and TRBJ2-3; possible D gene TRBD1, 5 bases. The V gene's germline CDR1 is SGHTS and CDR2 YDEGEE. CDR3 size: 13 residues. Trimming stripped 2 bases from V and 6 bases from J, with 10 bases between. The CDR3 reads CASSFQGMDTQYF. Written as DNA, the CDR3 is TGTGCCAGCAGCTTCCAGGGTATGGATACGCAGTATTTT. The full variable domain, rest sourced from reference TRBV5-8 and TRBJ2-3, is EAGVTQSPTHLIKTRGQQATLRCSPISGHTSVYWYQQALGLGLQFLLWYDEGEERNRGNFPPRFSGRQFPNYSSELNVNALELEDSALYLCASSFQGMDTQYFGPGTRLTVL.

Regarding this clonotype: A much larger clone is a single base away; this may be a read error. This rearrangement joins TRBV5-5 to TRBJ1-2; TRBD1 aligns across 8 bases. CDR3 length: 17 residues. Germline trimming cut 2 bases from V and 4 bases from J; bases unmatched to any gene: 13. CDR1 and CDR2 from the germline V gene are SGHKS and YYEKEE (reference sequence). The CDR3 DNA sequence: TGTGCCAGCAGCTTTGGGGTAGTGACAGGGGCCCCCTATGGCTACACCTTC. It codes for CASSFGVVTGAPYGYTF. The full variable domain, rest sourced from reference TRBV5-5 and TRBJ1-2, is DAGVTQSPTHLIKTRGQQVTLRCSPISGHKSVSWYQQVLGQGPQFIFQYYEKEERGRGNFPDRFSARQFPNYSSELNVNALLLGDSALYLCASSFGVVTGAPYGYTFGSGTRLTVV.

Ten or more counts support this clonotype. CDR3 nucleotides: TGTGCCACCAGTGATTCGCCGAGGAGGGGGGCGCAGGGAAATGAGCAGTTCTTC. Translating it yields CATSDSPRRGAQGNEQFF. The chain is built from TRBV24-1 and TRBJ2-1; TRBD1 or TRBD2 may be the D gene (6 bases each). The CDR3 extends over 18 amino acids. The germline CDR1 and CDR2 sequences are KGHDR and SFDVKD. Trimming removed 2 bases from V and 7 bases from J, with 23 bases in between.

With respect to this clonotype: A single base separates this from a much larger clone, so it may be a read error. The chain recombines TRBV19 with TRBJ2-3; 11 bases fit TRBD2. Germline CDR1 and CDR2: LNHDA and SQIVND (reference sequence). CDR3 size: 15 residues. The V and J ends lost 3 bases and 8 bases, in that order; junction bases with no gene match: 7. Here the CDR3 DNA reads TGTGCCAGTAGTATGGGCACTAGCGGGGGCGGTACGCAGTATTTT. Protein: CASSMGTSGGGTQYF.

This clonotype was seen many times. This chain uses TRBV5-8 with TRBJ1-6; 7 bases agree with TRBD1. CDR3 length equals 14 residues. Trimming at V came to 0 bases and at J to 16 bases, leaving 10 bases not matched to a gene. Looked up from germline, CDR1 is SGHTS and CDR2 is YDEGEE. The CDR3 DNA reads TGTGCCAGCAGCTTGGTGGGACAGCCGACAAAGCTCCACTTT. Protein: CASSLVGQPTKLHF. Full variable domain (remainder filled in from reference TRBV5-8 and TRBJ1-6): EAGVTQSPTHLIKTRGQQATLRCSPISGHTSVYWYQQALGLGLQFLLWYDEGEERNRGNFPPRFSGRQFPNYSSELNVNALELEDSALYLCASSLVGQPTKLHFGNGTRLTVT.

The chain couples TRBV20-1 to TRBJ2-7; 9 nucleotides align to TRBD2. The CDR3 length is 14 residues. The V gene end was trimmed by 6 bases and the J gene end by 2 bases; junction bases not matched to a gene: 8. Germline values: CDR1 DFQATT, CDR2 SNEGSKA (reference sequence). The DNA of the CDR3 is TGCAGTGCGGGGGGGACTAGCTTACCCTACGAGCAGTACTTC. Translated, it gives CSAGGTSLPYEQYF.

Details on this clonotype: A read error is possible here, since a much larger clone lies one base away. The V call is TRBV27, the J call TRBJ1-2; 7 nucleotides match TRBD1. CDR1 is MNHEY and CDR2 is SMNVEV in the germline V gene (reference sequence). This CDR3 has 15 amino acids. The CDR3: CASSAAGGPNHGYTF. The CDR3, as DNA: TGTGCCAGCAGTGCGGCAGGGGGACCTAACCATGGCTACACCTTC.

This clonotype was found a few times. A much larger clone differs by one base, so this may be a read error. The chain uses TRBV7-9 and TRBJ2-5; 7 positions match TRBD2. The CDR3 totals 17 residues. Germline V CDR1 and CDR2: SEHNR, FQNEAQ (reference sequence). After removal of 6 bases from V and 9 bases from J, the junction contained 22 bases not matched to a gene. This chain's CDR3 is CASRQVAEYPPREPQYF. In nucleotides, the CDR3 is TGTGCCAGCAGACAGGTCGCTGAATACCCACCGCGGGAGCCCCAGTACTTC. The full variable domain, its missing parts supplied by reference TRBV7-9 and TRBJ2-5, is DTGVSQNPRHKITKRGQNVTFRCDPISEHNRLYWYRQTLGQGPEFLTYFQNEAQLEKSRLLSDRFSAERPKGSFSTLEIQRTEQGDSAMYLCASRQVAEYPPREPQYFGPGTRLLVL.

This clonotype was detected only a few times. V gene TRBV20-1 combines with J gene TRBJ2-3, with D unclear. The CDR3 is made up of 15 amino acids. Per germline, CDR1 DFQATT and CDR2 SNEGSKA (reference sequence). V was pared by 2 bases and J by 5 bases, with 17 bases between. CDR3 nucleotide sequence: TGCAGTGCTAGAACAGCCGGCATTGGGGTAGATACGCAGTATTTT. The encoded protein is CSARTAGIGVDTQYF.

The sample holds many counts of this clonotype. Just one base apart from a much larger clone, this may be a read error. The rearrangement links TRBV20-1 to TRBJ2-7; D possibly corresponds to TRBD1 (6 bases). The germline V gene encodes CDR1 DFQATT and CDR2 SNEGSKA (reference sequence). The CDR3 is 12 residues long. The CDR3 region is CSATATGYEPYF. CDR3 DNA: TGCAGTGCAACTGCGACAGGTTACGAGCCGTACTTC.

This clonotype came up a few times. This sequence joins TRBV19 and TRBJ1-1, with TRBD1 as a possible D gene (5 bases). Germline V gene sequence: CDR1 LNHDA, CDR2 SQIVND (reference sequence). Trimming took 3 bases from V and 3 from J, leaving 8 bases between them. CDR3 size: 13 residues. The CDR3 is CASSIRVYTEAFF. The CDR3 DNA reads TGTGCCAGTAGTATCAGGGTTTACACTGAAGCTTTCTTT.

This clonotype has ten or more counts. The rearrangement uses TRBV24-1 and TRBJ2-7; no clear D. This CDR3 region has 11 residues. Per germline, CDR1 KGHDR and CDR2 SFDVKD. Trimming stripped 3 bases from V and 4 bases from J, with 3 bases between. DNA for the CDR3: TGTGCCACCAGTGATAAGTACGAGCAGTACTTC. Translated, it gives CATSDKYEQYF.

This chain uses TRBV24-1 with TRBJ1-2, with D hard to call. The germline gives CDR1 KGHDR, CDR2 SFDVKD. The CDR3 has 12 amino acids. V dropped 9 bases and J dropped 8 bases, with 15 bases sitting between them. CDR3 sequence (DNA): TGTGCCACCGGTGGTGGGTTAAGGGGCTACACCTTC. It codes for CATGGGLRGYTF.

This clonotype was seen at least ten times. The chain employs TRBV7-9 and TRBJ2-3; D is undetermined. V dropped 1 base and J dropped 2 bases, with 10 bases sitting between them. The CDR3 has 15 residues. The germline V gene has CDR1 SEHNR and CDR2 FQNEAQ (reference sequence). CDR3 coding DNA: TGTGCCAGCAGCTTAGGCAGCGTCTTCACAGATACGCAGTATTTT. Amino acids: CASSLGSVFTDTQYF.

This clonotype has at least ten counts. This sequence joins TRBV28 and TRBJ2-5; 8 nucleotides match TRBD1. Trimming at V came to 3 bases and at J to 2 bases, leaving 5 bases not matched to a gene. The germline CDR1 and CDR2 sequences are MDHEN and SYDVKM. This CDR3 is 15 amino acids long. CDR3 in DNA: TGTGCCAGCAGTTTGGGGACAGGCGCTCAAGAGACCCAGTACTTC. Translation: CASSLGTGAQETQYF.

The rearrangement joins TRBV7-3 to TRBJ2-2, with a tentative D call TRBD1 (6 bases). Germline values: CDR1 SGHTA, CDR2 FQGTGA. The CDR3 has 17 residues. V was shortened by 1 base and J by 3 bases, with 15 bases between the two germline ends. The CDR3 coding sequence is TGTGCCAGCAGCTTAAGAGGGGGATGGGTGGACACCGGGGAGCTGTTTTTT. It encodes CASSLRGGWVDTGELFF.

V gene TRBV7-6 combines with J gene TRBJ2-7; D is perhaps TRBD1 or TRBD2 (5 bases each). CDR3 length: 12 residues. V was clipped by 3 bases and J by 7 bases, with 10 bases between them. The germline V gene encodes CDR1 SGHVS and CDR2 FNYEAQ. This chain's CDR3 is CASSLDEGEQYF. CDR3 DNA sequence: TGTGCCAGCAGCTTGGACGAGGGGGAGCAGTACTTC.

This clonotype was counted at least ten times. The chain is built from TRBV3-1 and TRBJ1-6, with D unresolved. V gave up 1 base and J gave up 7 bases, with 8 bases separating them. CDR1 LGHDT and CDR2 YNNKEL come from the germline V gene (reference sequence). The CDR3 totals 14 residues. CDR3 residues: CASSQVTENSPLHF. The CDR3 nucleotides are TGTGCCAGCAGCCAAGTTACAGAGAATTCACCCCTCCACTTT.

This clonotype was detected ten times or more. A much larger clonotype is one base distant, so this may be a read error. The chain carries TRBV20-1 and TRBJ2-7; 14 bases are shared with TRBD2. Germline-derived CDR1 and CDR2 are DFQATT and SNEGSKA (reference sequence). The CDR3 spans 14 residues. J lost 6 bases, V lost 5 bases, and 6 bases had no gene match. CDR3 region: CSARLAGGISEQYF. The CDR3 DNA sequence: TGCAGTGCTCGACTAGCGGGGGGGATCTCCGAGCAGTACTTC.

The chain combines TRBV9 with TRBJ1-1; 10 bases agree with TRBD1. The V and J ends lost 4 bases and 3 bases, in that order; junction bases with no gene match: 9. The CDR3 covers 16 residues. The germline gives CDR1 SGDLS, CDR2 YYNGEE. The CDR3 spells CASSRFRQGAYTEAFF. In DNA, the CDR3 is TGTGCCAGCAGCCGATTCCGACAGGGGGCCTACACTGAAGCTTTCTTT.